This T cell receptor (beta chain) was captured by sequencing in a study of blood T cell repertoires in COVID-19. Study-level background: Researchers got acute and convalescent COVID-19 samples from the United States, Italy and Spain. T cells, B-cell-depleted T cells, or PBMCs provided the cDNA or gDNA that served as material.

Germline V gene data show CDR1 as LGHDT and CDR2 as YNNKEL (reference sequence). This CDR3 comprises 13 residues. V was shortened by 4 bases and J by 1 base, with 7 bases between the two germline ends. As originally analysed: Estimated nucleated cell counts came from reference gene primer amplification. This table comes from immunoSEQ multiplex PCR, and its TCRdb copy is limited to in-frame clones, with some not included. D and trimming come from the DNA, and the V and J calls and clone size come from that table. The profile shows over 150,000 clones, approximately 73% of them singletons. The rearrangement uses TRBV3-1 (or the pseudogene TRBV3-2) and TRBJ1-1; D is uncertain. This receptor was taken from a woman older than 75 with acute or convalescent COVID-19. Sequencing was done on a sample of peripheral blood. CDR3 DNA sequence: TGTGCCAGCAGCCCGGTCGGGAACACTGAAGCTTTCTTT. Encoded protein: CASSPVGNTEAFF.